This T cell receptor beta chain appears in the sequencing data of a study of blood T cell repertoires in COVID-19. Across the study: Sources were T cells, B-cell-depleted T cells, or PBMCs; the material itself was cDNA or gDNA.

Only in-frame clones appear in the TCRdb table, and some are missing; sequencing was by immunoSEQ multiplex PCR. Of about 240,000 clones in the sample, roughly 83% were seen once. The V gene's germline CDR1 is ENHRY and CDR2 SYGVKD. Deletions cut 3 bases from V and 2 bases from J, with 17 bases between. This CDR3 has 16 residues. This clone was counted a few times. V and J are TRBV10-3 and TRBJ2-7, with D perhaps TRBD1 (5 bases). The sample taken for sequencing was peripheral blood. The receptor comes from a woman aged 80 or over with acute or convalescent COVID-19. The CDR3 nucleotides read TGTGCCATCAGTGAAGTCAGGAACAGGTCCCCCTACGAGCAGTACTTC. It specifies CAISEVRNRSPYEQYF.